The sequence of this TCR beta chain was determined in a study of T cells after somatic rescue of genetic block. The protocol was immunoSEQ multiplex PCR, while the TCRdb copy is restricted to in-frame clones and leaves out a portion. The data hold 10,000 to 15,000 clones, with 74% observed a single time. Germline V lookup: CDR1 MNHEY, CDR2 SVGAGI. Trimming cost V 0 bases and J 4 bases, with 12 bases left between them. This CDR3 spans 15 amino acids. The TCR sequence derives from a boy under 18. V usage is TRBV6-5 and J usage is TRBJ1-2, with D possibly matching TRBD1 (5 bases). The material sequenced was peripheral blood mononuclear cells (PBMCs). The CDR3 loop reads CASSYSSRALYGYTF. The CDR3 DNA reads TGTGCCAGCAGTTACTCGAGCAGGGCACTCTATGGCTACACCTTC.